The entry that follows covers one TCR beta chain sequence. The antigen is unknown. V was clipped by 2 bases and J by 4 bases, with 14 bases between them. This CDR3 comprises 16 residues. CDR1 and CDR2 from the germline V gene are KGHSH and LQKENI. The data were obtained in a study of cytomegalovirus exposure and HLA in healthy donors. Overall study context: Unique TCR beta sequences numbering some 120 million came from approximately 180 million T cells in an earlier analysis.

Amplification used 60 Vbeta primers and 13 Jbeta primers. Assay: immunoSEQ multiplex PCR; the TCRdb copy retains only in-frame clones and omits some. Counted here are 180,000 or so clones, just under 80% occurring once; the ten biggest clones make up roughly 2%. Findings of the study overall: Sequencing likely generated an artifact that appeared as a cluster of highly shared sequence variants. Several of the most significant clusters were apparently associated with common viral pathogens in a later analysis.

The rearrangement links TRBV18 to TRBJ1-4, with D unclear. Sequenced sample: PBMCs. The receptor comes from a woman aged 25 to 39 in good health and CMV-seronegative. CDR3 amino acids: CASSPITLSNNEKLFF. The CDR3 DNA reads as TGTGCCAGCTCACCAATAACCCTGTCTAATAATGAAAAACTGTTTTTT.